The following is a T cell receptor (beta chain) sequence with its context. The antigen is undetermined. Profiled with immunoSEQ multiplex PCR; TCRdb holds only in-frame clones, not every one. The sample has approximately 450,000 clones; about 93% are singletons. Treatment of the sample: roughly 18 received Ad26.COV2.S at low or high dose, single or two shots; about 5 received placebo; per-sample allocation not given. Each sample was drawn 63 days after the first injection (of vaccine or placebo). The shot given was an Ad26 vector that makes Wuhan-strain SARS-CoV-2 spike. The entry originates in a study of Ad26.COV2.S vaccination and SARS-CoV-2 variants. Study-level points and caveats: Vaccine recipients surpassed placebo recipients in spike-specific TCR breadth. Total T cell responses, in the TCR breadth and depth analyses, may have been underestimated.

This CDR3 spans 13 amino acids. V lost 4 bases to trimming and J lost 4 bases, with 8 bases between them. Germline assignment: CDR1 MNHEY and CDR2 SVGAGI. This receptor was identified in a person between 18 and 65 years old who received the Ad26.COV2.S COVID-19 vaccine or a placebo. V and J are TRBV6-5 and TRBJ1-5, with D uncertain. Sequences were derived from peripheral blood, sampled in a trial of Ad26.COV2.S vaccine versus placebo. In DNA form, the CDR3 reads TGTGCCAGCAGTTTACGGGAGAATCAGCCCCAGCATTTT. It specifies CASSLRENQPQHF.